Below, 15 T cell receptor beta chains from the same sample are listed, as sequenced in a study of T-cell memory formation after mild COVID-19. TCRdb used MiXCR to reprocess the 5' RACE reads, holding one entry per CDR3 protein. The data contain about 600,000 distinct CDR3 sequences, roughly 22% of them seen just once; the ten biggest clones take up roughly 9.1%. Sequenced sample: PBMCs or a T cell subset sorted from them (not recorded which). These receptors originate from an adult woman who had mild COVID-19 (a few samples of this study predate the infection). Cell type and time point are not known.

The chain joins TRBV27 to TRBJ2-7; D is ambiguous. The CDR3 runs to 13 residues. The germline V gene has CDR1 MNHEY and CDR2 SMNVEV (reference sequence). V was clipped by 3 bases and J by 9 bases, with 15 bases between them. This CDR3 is CASSFTAFSGQYF. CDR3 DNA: TGTGCCAGCAGTTTCACTGCTTTCTCCGGGCAGTACTTC.

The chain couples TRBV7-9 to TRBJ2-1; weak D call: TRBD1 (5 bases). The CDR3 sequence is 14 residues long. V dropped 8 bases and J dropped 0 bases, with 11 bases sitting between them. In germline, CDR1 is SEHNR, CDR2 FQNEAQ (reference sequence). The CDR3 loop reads CASVGQGSYNEQFF. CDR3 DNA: TGTGCCAGCGTCGGGCAGGGCTCCTACAATGAGCAGTTCTTC.

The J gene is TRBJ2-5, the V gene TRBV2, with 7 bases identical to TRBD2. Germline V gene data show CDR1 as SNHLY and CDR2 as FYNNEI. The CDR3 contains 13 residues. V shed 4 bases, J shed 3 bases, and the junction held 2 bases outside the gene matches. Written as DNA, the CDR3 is TGTGCCAGCAGTGTCGGGGGGAAAGAGACCCAGTACTTC. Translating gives CASSVGGKETQYF.

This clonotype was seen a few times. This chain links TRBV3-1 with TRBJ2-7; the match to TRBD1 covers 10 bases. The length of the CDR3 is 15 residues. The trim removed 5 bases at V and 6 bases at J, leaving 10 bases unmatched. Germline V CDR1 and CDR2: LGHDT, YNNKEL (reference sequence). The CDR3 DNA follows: TGTGCCAGCAGCTCTCCGGGACAGGGGACGGGCGAGCAGTACTTC. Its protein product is CASSSPGQGTGEQYF.

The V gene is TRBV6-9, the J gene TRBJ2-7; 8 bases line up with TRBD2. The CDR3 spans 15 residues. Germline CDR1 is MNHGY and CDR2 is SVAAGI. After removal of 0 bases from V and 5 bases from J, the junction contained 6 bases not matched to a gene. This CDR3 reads CASSYSQREHHEQYF. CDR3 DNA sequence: TGTGCCAGCAGTTATTCCCAGCGGGAGCACCACGAGCAGTACTTC.

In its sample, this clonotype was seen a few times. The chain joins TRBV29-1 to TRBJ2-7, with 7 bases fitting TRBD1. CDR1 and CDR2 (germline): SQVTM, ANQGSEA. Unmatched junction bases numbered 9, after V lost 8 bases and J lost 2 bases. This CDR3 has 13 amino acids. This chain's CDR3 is CSTRQGGTYEQYF. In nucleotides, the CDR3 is TGCAGCACAAGACAGGGCGGAACCTACGAGCAGTACTTC.

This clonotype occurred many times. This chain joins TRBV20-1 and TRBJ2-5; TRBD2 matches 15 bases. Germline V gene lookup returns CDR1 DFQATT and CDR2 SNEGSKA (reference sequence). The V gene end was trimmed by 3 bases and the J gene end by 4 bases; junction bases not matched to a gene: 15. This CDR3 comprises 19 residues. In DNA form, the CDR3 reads TGCAGTGCTAGGGGGACTAGCGGGAGGCCCCGGGGTTGGGGAGAGACCCAGTACTTC. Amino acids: CSARGTSGRPRGWGETQYF.

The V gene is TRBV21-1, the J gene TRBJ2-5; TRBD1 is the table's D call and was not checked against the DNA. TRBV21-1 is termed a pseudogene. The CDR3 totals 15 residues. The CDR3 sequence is CASSSPRQIQETQYF. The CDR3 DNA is TGTGCCAGCAGCTCCCCCCGACAGATTCAAGAGACCCAGTACTTC.

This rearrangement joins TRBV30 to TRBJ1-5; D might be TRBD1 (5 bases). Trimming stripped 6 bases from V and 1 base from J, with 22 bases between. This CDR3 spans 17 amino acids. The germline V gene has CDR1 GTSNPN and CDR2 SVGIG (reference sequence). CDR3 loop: CACSTGYTFRSNQPQHF. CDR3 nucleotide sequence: TGTGCCTGCTCTACAGGTTACACTTTTCGGAGCAATCAGCCCCAGCATTTT.

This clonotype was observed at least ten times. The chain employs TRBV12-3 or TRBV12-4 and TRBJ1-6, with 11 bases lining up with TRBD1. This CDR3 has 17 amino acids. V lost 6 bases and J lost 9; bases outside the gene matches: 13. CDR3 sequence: CASSPGQGDLLGSPLHF. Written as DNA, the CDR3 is TGTGCCAGCAGCCCGGGACAGGGGGACCTATTGGGTTCACCCCTCCACTTT.

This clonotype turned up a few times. CDR3 protein: CAWSSARELFF. CDR3 DNA sequence: TGTGCCTGGAGTAGTGCGAGGGAACTGTTTTTT. The rearrangement joins TRBV30 to TRBJ1-4, with unresolved D. Trimming stripped 2 bases from V and 12 bases from J, with 10 bases between. Germline CDR1 GTSNPN, CDR2 SVGIG (reference sequence). The CDR3 is 11 amino acids.

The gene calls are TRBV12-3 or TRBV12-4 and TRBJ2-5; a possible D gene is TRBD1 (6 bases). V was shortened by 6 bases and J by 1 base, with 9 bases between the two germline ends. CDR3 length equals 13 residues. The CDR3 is CASRQGLQETQYF. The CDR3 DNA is TGTGCCAGCAGACAGGGCCTCCAAGAGACCCAGTACTTC.

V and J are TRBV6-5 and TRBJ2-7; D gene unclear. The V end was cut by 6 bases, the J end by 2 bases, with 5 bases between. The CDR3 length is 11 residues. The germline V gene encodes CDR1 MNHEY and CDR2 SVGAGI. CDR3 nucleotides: TGTGCCAGCAGAACTACCTACGAGCAGTACTTC. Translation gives CASRTTYEQYF.

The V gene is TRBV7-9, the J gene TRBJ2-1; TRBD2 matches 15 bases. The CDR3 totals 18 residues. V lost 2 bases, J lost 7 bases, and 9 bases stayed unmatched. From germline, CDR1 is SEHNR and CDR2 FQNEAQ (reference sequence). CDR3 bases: TGTGCCAGCAGCTTAACCCAAGGACTAGCGGGGGGGAGAAATGAGCAGTTCTTC. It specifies CASSLTQGLAGGRNEQFF.

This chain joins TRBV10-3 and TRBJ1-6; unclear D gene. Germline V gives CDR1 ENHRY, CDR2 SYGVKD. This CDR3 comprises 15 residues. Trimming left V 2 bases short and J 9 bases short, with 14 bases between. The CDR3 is CAISEGTGNSSPLHF. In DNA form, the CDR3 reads TGTGCCATCAGTGAGGGAACGGGGAACAGTTCACCCCTCCACTTT.